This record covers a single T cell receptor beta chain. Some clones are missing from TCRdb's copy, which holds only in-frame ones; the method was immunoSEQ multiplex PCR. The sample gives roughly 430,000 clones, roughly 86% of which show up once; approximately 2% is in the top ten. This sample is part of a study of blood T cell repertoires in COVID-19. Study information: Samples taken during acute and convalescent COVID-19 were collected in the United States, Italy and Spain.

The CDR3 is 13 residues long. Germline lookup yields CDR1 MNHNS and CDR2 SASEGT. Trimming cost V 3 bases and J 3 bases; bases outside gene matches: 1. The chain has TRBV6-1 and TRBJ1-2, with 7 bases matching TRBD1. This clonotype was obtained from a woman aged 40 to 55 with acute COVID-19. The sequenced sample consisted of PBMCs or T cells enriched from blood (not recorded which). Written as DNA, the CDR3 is TGTGCCAGCAGTGATACAGGGGACTATGGCTACACCTTC. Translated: CASSDTGDYGYTF.